This T cell receptor beta chain came from a study of T cell changes during pregnancy in multiple sclerosis. The germline CDR1 and CDR2 sequences are LNHNV and YYDKDF (reference sequence). The CDR3 is 15 residues long. The V end lost 0 bases, the J end lost 6 bases, and 12 bases lay between the germline ends. Generated by immunoSEQ multiplex PCR, the TCRdb table keeps only in-frame clones and is missing some. Here the sample spans 55,000 to 65,000 clones, nearly 95% being singletons. The receptor was isolated from a female donor with multiple sclerosis, enrolled in a pregnancy study. This chain links TRBV15 with TRBJ2-1; weak D call: TRBD2 (5 bases). The sample in question was CD8+ T cells from peripheral blood mononuclear cells, obtained in the third trimester of pregnancy. CDR3 residues: CATSRDALAFNEQFF. The DNA for the CDR3 is TGTGCCACCAGCAGAGATGCCCTAGCCTTCAATGAGCAGTTCTTC.